A selection of T cell receptor beta chains follows, all from one sample in a study of shared clonotypes between healthy human individuals. Sequencing was performed with immunoSEQ multiplex PCR; in TCRdb, only in-frame clones are kept and a portion is missing. The table includes around 1.5 million clones, around 98% detected once. Input material: naive CD4+ T cells sorted from blood. The receptors come from a man under 40 in good health. The CDR3 runs from the conserved cysteine through the conserved F or W. Each record gives: clone size, D gene, V gene, J gene, CDR3 DNA, CDR3 protein. The D gene is left open where the match is weak. Size tells how often a clone was seen (once, few, many) or the class of an expanded clone, and some rows leave it out.

abundance: -; d_gene: -; v_gene: TRBV28; j_gene: TRBJ1-1; CDR3nt: TGTGCCAGCAGTTTACTTGGCACTGAAGCTTTCTTT; CDR3aa: CASSLLGTEAFF
abundance: once; d_gene: -; v_gene: TRBV5-4; j_gene: TRBJ2-3; CDR3nt: TGTGCCAGCAGGATAGCGGATAGCACAGATACGCAGTATTTT; CDR3aa: CASRIADSTDTQYF
abundance: once; d_gene: -; v_gene: TRBV6-6; j_gene: TRBJ1-2; CDR3nt: TGTGCCAGCAAGGACGGCGGTGACTATGGCTACACCTTC; CDR3aa: CASKDGGDYGYTF
abundance: -; d_gene: TRBD1; v_gene: TRBV4-3; j_gene: TRBJ1-4; CDR3nt: TGCGCCAGCAGCCAAGATATAGGGGGCGCGCCTAATGAAAAACTGTTTTTT; CDR3aa: CASSQDIGGAPNEKLFF
abundance: -; d_gene: TRBD2; v_gene: TRBV10-1; j_gene: TRBJ2-1; CDR3nt: TGCGCCAGCAGCCTTGGGACTAGCGCATACAATGAGCAGTTCTTC; CDR3aa: CASSLGTSAYNEQFF
abundance: once; d_gene: -; v_gene: TRBV9; j_gene: TRBJ2-1; CDR3nt: TGTGCCAGCAGCGTAACCTCGGGCCTAGGCATGAATGAGCAGTTCTTC; CDR3aa: CASSVTSGLGMNEQFF
abundance: -; d_gene: -; v_gene: TRBV28; j_gene: TRBJ1-4; CDR3nt: TGTGCCAGCAGTTTCGCCGGTGGAAGGAATGAAAAACTGTTTTTT; CDR3aa: CASSFAGGRNEKLFF
abundance: -; d_gene: -; v_gene: TRBV27; j_gene: TRBJ2-1; CDR3nt: TGTGCCAGCAGTCGACGGGCCCAGGCCGCCAATGAGCAGTTCTTC; CDR3aa: CASSRRAQAANEQFF
abundance: -; d_gene: TRBD1; v_gene: TRBV7-9; j_gene: TRBJ2-7; CDR3nt: TGTGCCAGTATTACCGGACAGGGCTACGAGCAGTACTTC; CDR3aa: CASITGQGYEQYF
abundance: -; d_gene: -; v_gene: TRBV5-4; j_gene: TRBJ1-1; CDR3nt: TGTGCCAGCAGCTTGTTCGGGGGCACTGAAGCTTTCTTT; CDR3aa: CASSLFGGTEAFF
abundance: once; d_gene: -; v_gene: TRBV6-5; j_gene: TRBJ2-1; CDR3nt: TGTGCCAGCAGTTACCGGGGGCTCACCTACAATGAGCAGTTCTTC; CDR3aa: CASSYRGLTYNEQFF
abundance: few; d_gene: -; v_gene: TRBV5-1; j_gene: TRBJ2-5; CDR3nt: TGCGCCAGCAGCTTCGCAGAGACCCAGTACTTC; CDR3aa: CASSFAETQYF
abundance: -; d_gene: -; v_gene: TRBV30; j_gene: TRBJ1-1; CDR3nt: TGTGCCTGGATTCGGACTGAAGCTTTCTTT; CDR3aa: CAWIRTEAFF
abundance: -; d_gene: -; v_gene: TRBV16; j_gene: TRBJ2-1; CDR3nt: TGTGCCAGCAGCCAATCGGGCAGGCCGCCCTACAATGAGCAGTTCTTC; CDR3aa: CASSQSGRPPYNEQFF
abundance: -; d_gene: TRBD1; v_gene: TRBV25-1; j_gene: TRBJ1-2; CDR3nt: TGTGCCAGCAGTGAGGTTGGCCGTGGCGCAGGGGGTGGCTACACCTTC; CDR3aa: CASSEVGRGAGGGYTF
abundance: -; d_gene: -; v_gene: TRBV5-1; j_gene: TRBJ1-1; CDR3nt: TGCGCCAGCAGCTTGGGGAGTAGGAACACTGAAGCTTTCTTT; CDR3aa: CASSLGSRNTEAFF
abundance: -; d_gene: -; v_gene: TRBV18; j_gene: TRBJ2-3; CDR3nt: TGTGCCAGCTCACCACCGGGAGCAACAGATACGCAGTATTTT; CDR3aa: CASSPPGATDTQYF
abundance: -; d_gene: TRBD1; v_gene: TRBV6-1; j_gene: TRBJ2-7; CDR3nt: TGTGCCAGCACCATACGACAGGGCTACTACGAGCAGTACTTC; CDR3aa: CASTIRQGYYEQYF
abundance: -; d_gene: -; v_gene: TRBV10-2; j_gene: TRBJ2-1; CDR3nt: TGCGCCAGCAGTGATGTGGGAGGTAGGGATGAGCAGTTCTTC; CDR3aa: CASSDVGGRDEQFF
abundance: -; d_gene: -; v_gene: TRBV5-1; j_gene: TRBJ1-1; CDR3nt: TGCGCCAGCAGCTTGACGGCAGGGGTCATCGTCACTGAAGCTTTCTTT; CDR3aa: CASSLTAGVIVTEAFF
abundance: -; d_gene: -; v_gene: TRBV2; j_gene: TRBJ1-1; CDR3nt: TGTGCCAGCAGGGAGGGATTAAGCTTCTTT; CDR3aa: CASREGLSFF
abundance: -; d_gene: -; v_gene: TRBV9; j_gene: TRBJ2-2; CDR3nt: TGTGCCAGCAGCGTCAGGACCGCCACCGGGGAGCTGTTTTTT; CDR3aa: CASSVRTATGELFF
abundance: -; d_gene: TRBD1; v_gene: TRBV11-2; j_gene: TRBJ2-1; CDR3nt: TGTGCCAGCAGCCACCGACAGGGGTCCTACAATGAGCAGTTCTTC; CDR3aa: CASSHRQGSYNEQFF
abundance: few; d_gene: -; v_gene: TRBV5-6; j_gene: TRBJ2-2; CDR3nt: TGTGCCAGCAGCTGGACCGGGGAGCTGTTTTTT; CDR3aa: CASSWTGELFF
abundance: -; d_gene: -; v_gene: TRBV21-1; j_gene: TRBJ1-1; CDR3nt: -; CDR3aa: CAWEGVFWALGAFF
abundance: -; d_gene: -; v_gene: TRBV14; j_gene: TRBJ2-5; CDR3nt: TGTGCCAGCAGCCAATATGGGACACTCCAAGAGACCCAGTACTTC; CDR3aa: CASSQYGTLQETQYF
abundance: -; d_gene: -; v_gene: TRBV19; j_gene: TRBJ2-7; CDR3nt: TGTGCCAGTAGTCGGGTCTCCTCCTACGAGCAGTACTTC; CDR3aa: CASSRVSSYEQYF
abundance: -; d_gene: -; v_gene: TRBV7-2; j_gene: TRBJ2-5; CDR3nt: TGTGCCAGCAGCTTAGGTTTCGTAGGGACCCAGTACTTC; CDR3aa: CASSLGFVGTQYF
abundance: -; d_gene: -; v_gene: TRBV30; j_gene: TRBJ2-5; CDR3nt: TGTGCCTGGAGTGTACCAGGAGGGCGATTTGAGACCCAGTACTTC; CDR3aa: CAWSVPGGRFETQYF
abundance: -; d_gene: TRBD2; v_gene: TRBV10-2; j_gene: TRBJ2-7; CDR3nt: TGCGCCAGCAGTCCGGGGGGGAGCTCCTACGAGCAGTACTTC; CDR3aa: CASSPGGSSYEQYF
abundance: -; d_gene: TRBD2; v_gene: TRBV25-1; j_gene: TRBJ2-7; CDR3nt: TGTGCCAGCAGTGCCTCTGAGGGACTAGCGGGAGTACTTGGGGAGCAGTACTTC; CDR3aa: CASSASEGLAGVLGEQYF
abundance: -; d_gene: -; v_gene: TRBV4-1; j_gene: TRBJ2-1; CDR3nt: TGCGCCAGCAGCCCGCTTGGACTTTTTGTCAATGAGCAGTTCTTC; CDR3aa: CASSPLGLFVNEQFF
abundance: -; d_gene: -; v_gene: TRBV2; j_gene: TRBJ2-3; CDR3nt: TGTGCCAGCCGACCTCTAGCATCAGATACGCAGTATTTT; CDR3aa: CASRPLASDTQYF
abundance: -; d_gene: TRBD2; v_gene: TRBV4-3; j_gene: TRBJ2-5; CDR3nt: TGCGCCAGCAGCCAACGGTTGCTAGCGGGAGGCCAAGAGACCCAGTACTTC; CDR3aa: CASSQRLLAGGQETQYF
abundance: -; d_gene: TRBD2; v_gene: TRBV19; j_gene: TRBJ2-2; CDR3nt: TGTGCCAGTAGTATGGCTAGCGGGAACACCGGGGAGCTGTTTTTT; CDR3aa: CASSMASGNTGELFF
abundance: -; d_gene: -; v_gene: TRBV5-4; j_gene: TRBJ1-1; CDR3nt: TGTGCCAGCAGCATGGGGGCCATGAACACTGAAGCTTTCTTT; CDR3aa: CASSMGAMNTEAFF
abundance: -; d_gene: TRBD1; v_gene: TRBV7-9; j_gene: TRBJ1-3; CDR3nt: TGTGCCAGCAGCTTGGGGGGGACAGGAAGGTCTGGAAACACCATATATTTT; CDR3aa: CASSLGGTGRSGNTIYF
abundance: -; d_gene: -; v_gene: TRBV5-1; j_gene: TRBJ2-7; CDR3nt: TGCGCCAGCAGCTACAACATCGGGAGTTCCTACGAGCAGTACTTC; CDR3aa: CASSYNIGSSYEQYF
abundance: -; d_gene: TRBD1; v_gene: TRBV9; j_gene: TRBJ2-5; CDR3nt: TGTGCCAGCAGCACCGGACAGGGGGCGTATTACGAGACCCAGTACTTC; CDR3aa: CASSTGQGAYYETQYF
abundance: -; d_gene: -; v_gene: TRBV7-9; j_gene: TRBJ1-1; CDR3nt: TGTGCCAGCAGCCCCCGACAGGTGGGGAACACTGAAGCTTTCTTT; CDR3aa: CASSPRQVGNTEAFF
abundance: -; d_gene: -; v_gene: TRBV5-5; j_gene: TRBJ1-2; CDR3nt: TGTGCCAGTTGCCAGGGTAATAACTATGGCTACACCTTC; CDR3aa: CASCQGNNYGYTF
abundance: -; d_gene: -; v_gene: TRBV4-3; j_gene: TRBJ2-1; CDR3nt: TGCGCCAGCAGCCAGCACGGGGCCTCTAAGCAGTTCTTC; CDR3aa: CASSQHGASKQFF
abundance: once; d_gene: TRBD1; v_gene: TRBV18; j_gene: TRBJ2-5; CDR3nt: TGTGCCAGCTCACCTAGACAGGGGTTCCAAGAGACCCAGTACTTC; CDR3aa: CASSPRQGFQETQYF
abundance: -; d_gene: TRBD2; v_gene: TRBV5-1; j_gene: TRBJ2-1; CDR3nt: TGCGCCAGCAGCCCAACTAGCGACTCCTACAATGAGCAGTTCTTC; CDR3aa: CASSPTSDSYNEQFF
abundance: -; d_gene: -; v_gene: TRBV5-1; j_gene: TRBJ1-1; CDR3nt: TGCGCCAGCAGCTACGACTACCTAAACACTGAAGCTTTCTTT; CDR3aa: CASSYDYLNTEAFF
abundance: -; d_gene: TRBD1; v_gene: TRBV7-3; j_gene: TRBJ2-7; CDR3nt: TGTGCCAGCAGCCACAGGGGGCGCGACGAGCAGTACTTC; CDR3aa: CASSHRGRDEQYF
abundance: -; d_gene: -; v_gene: TRBV4-3; j_gene: TRBJ1-2; CDR3nt: TGCGCCAGCAGCCAAGGATCTACAGGGAGATATGGCTACACCTTC; CDR3aa: CASSQGSTGRYGYTF
abundance: -; d_gene: TRBD1; v_gene: TRBV9; j_gene: TRBJ2-1; CDR3nt: TGTGCCAGCAGCGTAGGGACAGGGAATCTCAATGAGCAGTTCTTC; CDR3aa: CASSVGTGNLNEQFF
abundance: -; d_gene: TRBD1; v_gene: TRBV19; j_gene: TRBJ2-3; CDR3nt: TGTGCCAGTAGTATCCTTGGGACAGACACAGATACGCAGTATTTT; CDR3aa: CASSILGTDTDTQYF
abundance: -; d_gene: -; v_gene: TRBV5-6; j_gene: TRBJ1-1; CDR3nt: TGTGCCAGCAGCTTGTTATTTGGTGAAGCTTTCTTT; CDR3aa: CASSLLFGEAFF
abundance: -; d_gene: -; v_gene: TRBV2; j_gene: TRBJ2-7; CDR3nt: TGTGCCAGCAGTGCGAGCAGGAGCTCCTACGAGCAGTACTTC; CDR3aa: CASSASRSSYEQYF
abundance: -; d_gene: -; v_gene: TRBV18; j_gene: TRBJ1-5; CDR3nt: TGTGCCAGCTCACCTCCGGGGGAACAGGGATATTATAGCAATCAGCCCCAGCATTTT; CDR3aa: CASSPPGEQGYYSNQPQHF
abundance: -; d_gene: TRBD1; v_gene: TRBV6-5; j_gene: TRBJ2-5; CDR3nt: TGTGCCAGCAGTTACACTGGACAGGTCCAAGAGACCCAGTACTTC; CDR3aa: CASSYTGQVQETQYF
abundance: -; d_gene: TRBD2; v_gene: TRBV19; j_gene: TRBJ2-1; CDR3nt: TGTGCCAGTAGTAGTCTAGCGGGTTACAATGAGCAGTTCTTC; CDR3aa: CASSSLAGYNEQFF
abundance: once; d_gene: -; v_gene: TRBV7-3; j_gene: TRBJ2-1; CDR3nt: TGTGCCAGCAGCTTAGATGACGGGATGTTCGGTGAGCAGTTCTTC; CDR3aa: CASSLDDGMFGEQFF
abundance: -; d_gene: -; v_gene: TRBV28; j_gene: TRBJ2-2; CDR3nt: TGTGCCAGCAATCTAGGGGCTAGTGTCACCGGGGAGCTGTTTTTT; CDR3aa: CASNLGASVTGELFF
abundance: -; d_gene: -; v_gene: TRBV10-3; j_gene: TRBJ2-3; CDR3nt: TGTGCCATCCGAGGCACTAGCACAGATACGCAGTATTTT; CDR3aa: CAIRGTSTDTQYF
abundance: -; d_gene: -; v_gene: TRBV18; j_gene: TRBJ2-1; CDR3nt: TGTGCCAGCTCACCGACTACACACTCCTACAATGAGCAGTTCTTC; CDR3aa: CASSPTTHSYNEQFF
abundance: -; d_gene: -; v_gene: TRBV2; j_gene: TRBJ2-1; CDR3nt: TGTGCCAGCAGTGAAAGTGTCGCGGGAAGGTACAATGAGCAGTTCTTC; CDR3aa: CASSESVAGRYNEQFF
abundance: -; d_gene: -; v_gene: TRBV9; j_gene: TRBJ1-3; CDR3nt: TGTGCCAGCAGTACGACTGTCGGAAACACCATATATTTT; CDR3aa: CASSTTVGNTIYF